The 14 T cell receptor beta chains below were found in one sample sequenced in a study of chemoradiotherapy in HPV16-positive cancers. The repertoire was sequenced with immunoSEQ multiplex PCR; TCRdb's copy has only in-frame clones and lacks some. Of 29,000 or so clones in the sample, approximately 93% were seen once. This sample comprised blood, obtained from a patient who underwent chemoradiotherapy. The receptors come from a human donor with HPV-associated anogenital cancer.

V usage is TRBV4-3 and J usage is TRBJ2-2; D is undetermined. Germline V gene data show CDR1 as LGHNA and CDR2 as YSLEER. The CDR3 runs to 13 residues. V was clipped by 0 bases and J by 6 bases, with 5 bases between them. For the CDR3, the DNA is TGCGCCAGCAGCCAAGATTATTCCGGGGAGCTGTTTTTT. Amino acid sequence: CASSQDYSGELFF.

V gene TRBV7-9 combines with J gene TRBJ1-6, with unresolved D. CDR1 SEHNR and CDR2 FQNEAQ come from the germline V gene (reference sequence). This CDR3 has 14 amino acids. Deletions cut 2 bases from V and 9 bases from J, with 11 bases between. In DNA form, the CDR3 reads TGTGCCAGCAGCTTATCCGGCAGTTTTTCACCCCTCCACTTT. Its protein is CASSLSGSFSPLHF.

This CDR3 reads CASSQTGGTKNIQYF. CDR3 nucleotides: TGTGCCAGCAGCCAGACAGGGGGCACCAAAAACATTCAGTACTTC. The genes are TRBV7-9 and TRBJ2-4; 10 nucleotides align to TRBD1. Trimming took 5 bases from V and 2 from J; bases not matched to a gene: 3. Germline CDR1 SEHNR, CDR2 FQNEAQ (reference sequence). CDR3 length equals 15 residues.

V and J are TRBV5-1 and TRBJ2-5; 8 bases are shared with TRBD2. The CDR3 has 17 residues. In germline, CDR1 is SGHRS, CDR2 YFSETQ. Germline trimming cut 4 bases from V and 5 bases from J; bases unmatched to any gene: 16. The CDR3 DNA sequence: TGCGCCAGCAGCCCGGGTGACGGGGGGGCCTCGTGGGAGACCCAGTACTTC. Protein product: CASSPGDGGASWETQYF.

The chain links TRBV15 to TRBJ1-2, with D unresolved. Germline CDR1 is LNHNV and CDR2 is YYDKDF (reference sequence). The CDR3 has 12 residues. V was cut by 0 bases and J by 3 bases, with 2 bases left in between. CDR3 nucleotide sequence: TGTGCCACCAGCAGAGAACACTATGGCTACACCTTC. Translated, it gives CATSREHYGYTF.

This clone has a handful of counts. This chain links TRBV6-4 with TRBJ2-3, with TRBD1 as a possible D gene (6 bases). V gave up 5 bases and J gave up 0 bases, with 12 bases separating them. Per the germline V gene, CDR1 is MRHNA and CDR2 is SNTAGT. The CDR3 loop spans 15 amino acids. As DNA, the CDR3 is TGTGCCAGCAGTAGCACAGGGAGTAGCACAGATACGCAGTATTTT. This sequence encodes CASSSTGSSTDTQYF.

The CDR3 protein is CASSLAGPNYGYTF. CDR3 nucleotides: TGTGCCAGCAGCTTGGCAGGACCTAACTATGGCTACACCTTC. V gene TRBV5-6 combines with J gene TRBJ1-2; no clear D. V was clipped by 0 bases and J by 0 bases, with 6 bases between them. Germline CDR1 SGHDT, CDR2 YYEEEE. CDR3 size: 14 residues. The variable domain in full, completed from reference TRBV5-6 and TRBJ1-2, reads DAGVTQSPTHLIKTRGQQVTLRCSPKSGHDTVSWYQQALGQGPQFIFQYYEEEERQRGNFPDRFSGHQFPNYSSELNVNALLLGDSALYLCASSLAGPNYGYTFGSGTRLTVV.

The CDR3 DNA follows: TGTGCCAGCAGCTTAAGAGCAGGCACCTACGAGCAGTACTTC. The encoded protein is CASSLRAGTYEQYF. The rearrangement uses TRBV11-3 and TRBJ2-7; the D is unclear. Trimming removed 2 bases at V and 2 bases at J, with 10 bases between. The germline V gene has CDR1 SGHNT and CDR2 YENEEA. The CDR3 extends over 14 amino acids.

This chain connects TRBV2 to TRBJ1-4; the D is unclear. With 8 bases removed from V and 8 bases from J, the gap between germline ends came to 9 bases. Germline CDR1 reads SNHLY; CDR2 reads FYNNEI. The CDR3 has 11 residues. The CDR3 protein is CASALNEKLFF. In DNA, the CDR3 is TGTGCCAGCGCCCTGAACGAAAAACTGTTTTTT.

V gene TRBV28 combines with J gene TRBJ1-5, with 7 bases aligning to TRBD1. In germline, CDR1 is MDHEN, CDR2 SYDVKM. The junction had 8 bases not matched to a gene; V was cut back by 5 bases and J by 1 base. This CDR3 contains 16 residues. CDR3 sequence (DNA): TGTGCCAGCAGTCCCTTTGAGGACAGGAGCAATCAGCCCCAGCATTTT. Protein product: CASSPFEDRSNQPQHF.

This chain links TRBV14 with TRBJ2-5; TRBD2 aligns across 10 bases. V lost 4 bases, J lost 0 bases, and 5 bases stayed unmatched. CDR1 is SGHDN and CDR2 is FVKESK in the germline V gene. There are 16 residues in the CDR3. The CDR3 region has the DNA TGTGCCAGCAGCCTAGGGACTAGCGCCTACCAAGAGACCCAGTACTTC. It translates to CASSLGTSAYQETQYF.

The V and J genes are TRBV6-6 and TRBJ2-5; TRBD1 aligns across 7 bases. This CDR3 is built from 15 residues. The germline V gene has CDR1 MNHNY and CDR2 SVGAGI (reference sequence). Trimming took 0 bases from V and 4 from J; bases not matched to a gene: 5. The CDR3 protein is CASSYSSRQGETQYF. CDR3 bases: TGTGCCAGCAGTTACTCCTCTAGACAGGGAGAGACCCAGTACTTC.

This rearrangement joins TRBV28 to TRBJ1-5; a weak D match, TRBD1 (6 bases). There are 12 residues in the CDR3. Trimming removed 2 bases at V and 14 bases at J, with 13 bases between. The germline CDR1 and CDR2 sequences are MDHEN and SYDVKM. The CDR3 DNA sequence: TGTGCCAGCAGTTTAGCTCAACAGGGAAAGCATTTT. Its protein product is CASSLAQQGKHF.

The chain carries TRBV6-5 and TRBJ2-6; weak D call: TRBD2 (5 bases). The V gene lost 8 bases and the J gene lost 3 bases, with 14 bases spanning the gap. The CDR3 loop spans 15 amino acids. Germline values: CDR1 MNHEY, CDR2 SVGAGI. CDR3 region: CASGRLAGGANVLTF. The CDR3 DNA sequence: TGTGCCAGCGGCAGGTTGGCGGGTGGGGCCAACGTCCTGACTTTC.